Presented here are 21 T cell receptor beta chains from one specimen sequenced in a study of technical replicates of blood from a handful of donors. Here immunoSEQ multiplex PCR was the method, and the copy in TCRdb shows in-frame clones only, minus some. This sample has 75,000 to 90,000 clones, with over 90% found just once. The sample comprised T cells isolated from PBMCs. The receptors come from a human donor in good health.

The chain combines TRBV4-2 with TRBJ2-1, with 9 bases lining up with TRBD2. The CDR3 spans 15 residues. Germline assignment: CDR1 LGHNA and CDR2 YNFKEQ. V lost 1 base and J lost 6; bases outside the gene matches: 4. As DNA, the CDR3 is TGTGCCAGCAGCCAAGGACTAGCGGATCTCAATGAGCAGTTCTTC. It translates to CASSQGLADLNEQFF.

The genes are TRBV4-1 and TRBJ2-7, with 9 bases fitting TRBD2. The CDR3 has 15 amino acids. CDR1 MGHRA and CDR2 YSYEKL come from the germline V gene. J lost 3 bases, V lost 1 base, and 4 bases had no gene match. In DNA, the CDR3 is TGCGCCAGCAGCCAAGCCGCGACTAGCGGCTACGAGCAGTACTTC. Its translation is CASSQAATSGYEQYF.

The chain has TRBV7-9 and TRBJ1-1; 8 nucleotides align to TRBD1. This CDR3 contains 18 residues. Germline CDR1 is SEHNR and CDR2 is FQNEAQ (reference sequence). V was clipped by 4 bases and J by 0 bases; unmatched bases: 13. In DNA form, the CDR3 reads TGTGCCAGCAGCTCTATAAAGGGGACAGGATACATGAACACTGAAGCTTTCTTT. This gives the protein CASSSIKGTGYMNTEAFF. Looking up the rest from reference TRBV7-9 and TRBJ1-1 gives the full variable domain: DTGVSQNPRHKITKRGQNVTFRCDPISEHNRLYWYRQTLGQGPEFLTYFQNEAQLEKSRLLSDRFSAERPKGSFSTLEIQRTEQGDSAMYLCASSSIKGTGYMNTEAFFGQGTRLTVV.

This clone was seen only once. V is TRBV7-9 and J is TRBJ2-2; 7 bases fit TRBD2. V was pared by 3 bases and J by 6 bases, with 13 bases of the junction left unmatched. The germline gives CDR1 SEHNR, CDR2 FQNEAQ (reference sequence). This CDR3 has 17 amino acids. CDR3 sequence (DNA): TGTGCCAGCAGCTTTAAAGCGGGCGGGAGTATCGCCGGGGAGCTGTTTTTT. Its translation is CASSFKAGGSIAGELFF.

J is TRBJ2-3 and V is TRBV2, with 12 positions matching TRBD2. This CDR3 has 18 amino acids. CDR1 SNHLY and CDR2 FYNNEI come from the germline V gene. V was clipped by 4 bases and J by 0 bases; unmatched bases: 8. The CDR3 nucleotides are TGTGCCAGCAGTGGGGGACTAGCGGGTTCGTGGAGCACAGATACGCAGTATTTT. The encoded protein is CASSGGLAGSWSTDTQYF.

The rearrangement joins TRBV7-2 to TRBJ2-1, with 12 bases fitting TRBD2. With V trimmed by 5 bases and J by 7 bases, 9 bases remained unmatched. Germline assignment: CDR1 SGHTA and CDR2 FQGNSA. The CDR3 runs 16 residues. DNA of the CDR3: TGTGCCAGCAGCATCCAGACTAGCGGGAGTACGAATGAGCAGTTCTTC. Translating it yields CASSIQTSGSTNEQFF.

CDR3 region: CASSKEGDRGTEAFF. The CDR3 DNA follows: TGTGCCAGCAGCAAAGAAGGGGACAGGGGGACTGAAGCTTTCTTT. The chain is built from TRBV21-1 and TRBJ1-1; the DNA was not compared with TRBD1, the D call given in the table. TRBV21-1 is a documented pseudogene. This CDR3 spans 15 amino acids.

The CDR3 coding sequence is TGTGCCAGCAGTTACTCGGAAGGGGCGGAACTGTTTTTT. Encoded protein: CASSYSEGAELFF. The rearrangement links TRBV6-5 to TRBJ1-4; D possibly corresponds to TRBD1 (5 bases). CDR1 is MNHEY, CDR2 SVGAGI, per germline. The CDR3 runs to 13 residues. Trimming removed 0 bases from V and 12 bases from J, with 11 bases in between.

V usage is TRBV10-3 and J usage is TRBJ2-3, with TRBD2 identical over 11 bases. Germline CDR1 is ENHRY and CDR2 is SYGVKD. The CDR3 is 15 residues long. The trim removed 2 bases at V and 6 bases at J, leaving 4 bases unmatched. This CDR3 reads CAISEGLAGGDTQYF. Written as DNA, the CDR3 is TGTGCCATCAGTGAGGGGCTAGCGGGAGGTGATACGCAGTATTTT.

The sample holds one count of this clone. The gene calls are TRBV10-2 and TRBJ1-1; D gene unclear. Germline CDR1 reads WSHSY; CDR2 reads SAAADI. The CDR3 has 13 amino acids. Between the trimmed V and J ends, which lost 0 bases and 1 base, there was a span of 3 bases. The CDR3 loop is CASSESRNTEAFF. The DNA for the CDR3 is TGCGCCAGCAGTGAGTCTCGGAACACTGAAGCTTTCTTT.

This sequence joins TRBV27 and TRBJ1-5; 7 bases match TRBD1. The germline V gene has CDR1 MNHEY and CDR2 SMNVEV (reference sequence). The CDR3 sequence is 14 residues long. Trimming at V came to 5 bases and at J to 6 bases, leaving 7 bases not matched to a gene. CDR3 coding DNA: TGTGCCAGCAGTCCTGACAGGGAAGCTCAGCCCCAGCATTTT. Amino acids: CASSPDREAQPQHF.

The chain combines TRBV7-3 with TRBJ2-7, with D tentatively TRBD1 (5 bases). The CDR3 is made up of 16 amino acids. Germline V gene lookup returns CDR1 SGHTA and CDR2 FQGTGA. V lost 4 bases to trimming and J lost 6 bases, with 22 bases between them. The CDR3 loop reads CASSSDGQGLPSEQYF. CDR3 nucleotide sequence: TGTGCCAGCAGCTCGGATGGGCAGGGTTTACCCTCCGAGCAGTACTTC.

The chain uses TRBV10-1 and TRBJ2-4; 11 nucleotides agree with TRBD1. The CDR3 has 15 amino acids. Germline V lookup: CDR1 WNHNN, CDR2 SYGVQD (reference sequence). J lost 4 bases, V lost 6 bases, and 5 bases had no gene match. In nucleotides, the CDR3 is TGCGCCAGCAGGGGGGGACAGGGGGGGAAAAACATTCAGTACTTC. It encodes CASRGGQGGKNIQYF.

The chain links TRBV4-3 to TRBJ1-4; maybe TRBD1 (6 bases). Germline V lookup: CDR1 LGHNA, CDR2 YSLEER. The CDR3 length is 15 residues. Trimming removed 0 bases from V and 4 bases from J, with 9 bases in between. The CDR3 DNA follows: TGCGCCAGCAGCCAAGACAGGGGTTTTAATGAAAAACTGTTTTTT. The encoded protein is CASSQDRGFNEKLFF.

The rearrangement joins TRBV28 to TRBJ2-7; 7 bases are shared with TRBD2. This CDR3 region has 12 residues. The germline V gene encodes CDR1 MDHEN and CDR2 SYDVKM. The J segment lost 2 bases and the V segment lost 9 bases, leaving 4 bases of the junction unmatched. CDR3 in DNA: TGTGCCAGAGCGGGAACTACCTACGAGCAGTACTTC. It encodes CARAGTTYEQYF.

V gene TRBV10-3 combines with J gene TRBJ2-2, with unresolved D. This CDR3 has 13 amino acids. Germline assignment: CDR1 ENHRY and CDR2 SYGVKD. The germline V and J ends were trimmed by 4 bases and 4 bases, with 7 bases remaining between them. The CDR3 sequence is CAISGDTTGELFF. Here the CDR3 DNA reads TGTGCCATCAGTGGCGACACCACCGGGGAGCTGTTTTTT.

The chain has TRBV9 and TRBJ2-7; tentatively, D is TRBD2 (6 bases). The V end was cut by 4 bases, the J end by 7 bases, with 15 bases between. CDR1 is SGDLS and CDR2 is YYNGEE in the germline V gene. The CDR3 length is 13 residues. CDR3 coding DNA: TGTGCCAGCAGCCTAGACGGGAGTCGAGAGCAGTACTTC. It codes for CASSLDGSREQYF.

The chain recombines TRBV5-1 with TRBJ2-5; TRBD1 aligns across 7 bases. Trimming took 2 bases from V and 5 from J; bases not matched to a gene: 9. Germline V lookup: CDR1 SGHRS, CDR2 YFSETQ. The CDR3 consists of 15 residues. The CDR3 loop is CASSFSTGLEETQYF. CDR3 nucleotides: TGCGCCAGCAGCTTCTCGACAGGGCTAGAGGAGACCCAGTACTTC. Using reference TRBV5-1 and TRBJ2-5 for the parts outside the CDR3, the full variable domain is KAGVTQTPRYLIKTRGQQVTLSCSPISGHRSVSWYQQTPGQGLQFLFEYFSETQRNKGNFPGRFSGRQFSNSRSEMNVSTLELGDSALYLCASSFSTGLEETQYFGPGTRLLVL.

V and J are TRBV2 and TRBJ2-2, with no clear D. The CDR3 runs to 14 residues. The germline V gene has CDR1 SNHLY and CDR2 FYNNEI. Trimming left V 3 bases short and J 0 bases short, with 5 bases between. The CDR3 sequence is CASSDRPNTGELFF. CDR3 sequence (DNA): TGTGCCAGCAGTGACAGGCCGAACACCGGGGAGCTGTTTTTT. Full variable domain (rest looked up from reference TRBV2 and TRBJ2-2): EPEVTQTPSHQVTQMGQEVILRCVPISNHLYFYWYRQILGQKVEFLVSFYNNEISEKSEIFDDQFSVERPDGSNFTLKIRSTKLEDSAMYFCASSDRPNTGELFFGEGSRLTVL.

The chain is built from TRBV14 and TRBJ2-7, with D possibly matching TRBD2 (6 bases). Trimming cost V 5 bases and J 0 bases, with 11 bases left between them. Germline CDR1 reads SGHDN; CDR2 reads FVKESK. The CDR3 runs 14 residues. The CDR3 region is CASSRGLYSYEQYF. The CDR3 DNA follows: TGTGCCAGCAGCAGGGGACTTTACTCCTACGAGCAGTACTTC.

The chain has TRBV7-9 and TRBJ1-2; 7 bases are a match to TRBD1. The CDR3 is 15 amino acids. Per the germline V gene, CDR1 is SEHNR and CDR2 is FQNEAQ (reference sequence). J was trimmed by 6 bases and V by 5 bases; bases with no gene match: 12. CDR3 DNA: TGTGCCAGCAGCCTACAAGACAGGGTATTTGATGGCTACACCTTC. It is translated as CASSLQDRVFDGYTF. The full variable domain, rest sourced from reference TRBV7-9 and TRBJ1-2, is DTGVSQNPRHKITKRGQNVTFRCDPISEHNRLYWYRQTLGQGPEFLTYFQNEAQLEKSRLLSDRFSAERPKGSFSTLEIQRTEQGDSAMYLCASSLQDRVFDGYTFGSGTRLTVV.